The rows below give T cell receptor beta chains drawn from one sample of a study of T cell responses to AZD1222 COVID-19 vaccine. Sequencing used immunoSEQ multiplex PCR; TCRdb keeps in-frame clones, though not all of them. The sample contains roughly 150,000 clones, roughly 92% of which appear only once. The sequencing used peripheral blood, collected on day 0 of AZD1222 vaccination. The receptors were gathered from an adult in good health. Both conserved end residues are part of each CDR3. The D gene is left open where the match is weak. Expanded clones are given a class, and other clones once, few, many or no size at all.

D gene	V gene	clone size	J gene	CDR3 DNA	CDR3 protein
-	TRBV11-2	-	TRBJ1-1	TGTGCCAGCAGCTTAGAGGCGGGGGCTGAAGCTTTCTTT	CASSLEAGAEAFF
-	TRBV3-1/TRBV3-2	-	TRBJ1-1	TGTGCCAGCAGCCAAGGGAAAGCGACTGAAGCTTTCTTT	CASSQGKATEAFF
-	TRBV7-3	-	TRBJ2-6	TGTGCCAGCAGCTTAAGGGGGCCTGGGGCCAACGTCCTGACTTTC	CASSLRGPGANVLTF
-	TRBV3-1/TRBV3-2	-	TRBJ1-6	TGTGCCAGCAGCCAAGGACCCCACCGGGTACCCCTCCACTTT	CASSQGPHRVPLHF
-	TRBV10-3	-	TRBJ2-6	TGTGCCATCGAGGGGGCTGGGGCCAACGTCCTGACTTTC	CAIEGAGANVLTF
-	TRBV3-1/TRBV3-2	-	TRBJ1-1	TGTGCCAGCACCCAGGGCCTTGGGCGCAACACTGAAGCTTTCTTT	CASTQGLGRNTEAFF
TRBD1	TRBV4-3	-	TRBJ2-1	TGCGCCAGCAGCCAACAACAGGGGGCTGTGCAGTTCTTC	CASSQQQGAVQFF
TRBD2	TRBV7-3	-	TRBJ2-2	TGTGCCAGCAGCCAAGGACTAGCGGTGGGGTCCGGGGAGCTGTTTTTT	CASSQGLAVGSGELFF
TRBD1	TRBV7-8	once	TRBJ2-5	TGTGCCAGCAGCCGGACAGGGAGAGAGACCCAGTACTTC	CASSRTGRETQYF
TRBD2	TRBV4-1	once	TRBJ2-1	TGCGCCAGCAGCCTCTGGACTAGCGCGTACCACAATGAGCAGTTCTTC	CASSLWTSAYHNEQFF
TRBD1	TRBV2	-	TRBJ1-4	TGTGCCAGCACCAACGCAGGGGGCCTTGAAAAACTGTTTTTT	CASTNAGGLEKLFF
-	TRBV27	-	TRBJ1-2	TGTGCCAGCAGTTCGGTCCCGAGAGGTGGCTACACCTTC	CASSSVPRGGYTF
-	TRBV6-6	-	TRBJ2-7	TGTGCCAGCAGTCCCGACGGAACCTACGAGCAGTACTTC	CASSPDGTYEQYF
TRBD2	TRBV5-1	once	TRBJ2-2	TGCGCCAGCAGCCTAGGACTAGCTAAAACCGGGGAGCTGTTTTTT	CASSLGLAKTGELFF
-	TRBV3-1/TRBV3-2	-	TRBJ1-2	TGTGCCAGCAGCCAAGAAGGAAACCGGGGCTACACCTTC	CASSQEGNRGYTF
TRBD1	TRBV9	-	TRBJ1-5	TGTGCCAGCAGCGGGACAGGGCTAGGAAATCAGCCCCAGCATTTT	CASSGTGLGNQPQHF
-	TRBV7-2	-	TRBJ1-4	TGTGCCAGCAGCTTCCGAATACAGGGAGTGGATGAAAAACTGTTTTTT	CASSFRIQGVDEKLFF
TRBD1	TRBV5-4	once	TRBJ1-2	TGTGCCAGCAGCTTACCCCCAGGGGGCGACCCCGGCTACACCTTC	CASSLPPGGDPGYTF
-	TRBV6-2/TRBV6-3	-	TRBJ2-7	TGTGCCAGCAGCATTAACGCGCTTGGCTACGAGCAGTACTTC	CASSINALGYEQYF
TRBD1	TRBV7-3	-	TRBJ2-1	TGTGCCAGCAGCGCGGCGACAGGGGGCTCCTACAATGAGCAGTTCTTC	CASSAATGGSYNEQFF
TRBD2	TRBV19	-	TRBJ2-4	TGTGCCAGTAGTCCCGAAGCGGGAGTGACAAACATTCAGTACTTC	CASSPEAGVTNIQYF
-	TRBV9	-	TRBJ1-4	TGTGCCAGCAGCGCCATGACAGATTTCACTAATGAAAAACTGTTTTTT	CASSAMTDFTNEKLFF